The 22 T cell receptor beta chains given below trace back to one sample, sequenced in a study of T cells in women clearing cervical HPV infection. Clones were read by immunoSEQ multiplex PCR, and TCRdb kept only the in-frame ones, dropping some. Recorded for this sample: around 48,000 clones. The sample taken for sequencing was blood buffy coat. Receptors were obtained from a woman aged 18-70 years with a cervical HPV16 infection that either progressed to CIN3+ or cleared (not recorded which).

For this clone: The read gets to within 3 residues of the CDR3 end, and the germline J gene fills in the rest. V usage is TRBV19 and J usage is TRBJ2-7; TRBD2 aligns across 7 bases. CDR1 is LNHDA and CDR2 is SQIVND in the germline V gene (reference sequence). CDR3 length: 16 amino acids. The V and J ends lost 3 bases and 0 bases, in that order; junction bases with no gene match: 8. The CDR3 sequence: CASSISSGSSSYEQYF. The CDR3 DNA, read in part, is TGTGCCAGTAGTATCTCTAGCGGATCCAGCTCCTACGAG.

As concerns this clone: The CDR3 end falls 3 residues outside the read, so it is completed with the germline J gene. J is TRBJ2-3 and V is TRBV20-1; maybe TRBD2 (6 bases). The CDR3 consists of 15 residues. Germline V gives CDR1 DFQATT, CDR2 SNEGSKA (reference sequence). The V gene lost 5 bases and the J gene lost 0 bases, with 15 bases spanning the gap. Partial CDR3 DNA: TGCAGTGCTGGGAACCGGAGCGGGAGCACAGATACG. Its translation is CSAGNRSGSTDT. The complete CDR3 sequence is CSAGNRSGSTDTQYF.

Points on this clone: The CDR3 is cut off 3 residues early in the read; its end comes from the germline J gene. The rearrangement uses TRBV5-1 and TRBJ2-5; TRBD1 matches 12 bases. CDR1 and CDR2 from the germline V gene are SGHRS and YFSETQ. This CDR3 has 15 amino acids. J gave up 5 bases and V 0 bases, and 2 bases lay outside the gene matches. The covered CDR3 bases are TGCGCCAGCAGCTTGGGGGGGACAGGGGGCGAGACC. Protein product: CASSLGGTGGET. The CDR3 as a whole reads CASSLGGTGGETQYF.

A note on this clone: The observed sequence ends 3 residues before the CDR3 terminus, with the missing tail filled in from the germline J gene. The chain has TRBV10-1 and TRBJ2-5; 8 bases are a match to TRBD1. CDR1 is WNHNN and CDR2 is SYGVQD in the germline V gene (reference sequence). CDR3 length: 16 residues. The V and J ends lost 10 bases and 0 bases, in that order; junction bases with no gene match: 13. Partial CDR3 DNA: TGCGCCACTACAATCCCGGGACAGGCGTACCAAGAGACC. This translates into CATTIPGQAYQET. The complete CDR3 reads CATTIPGQAYQETQYF.

A remark on this clone: Coverage ceases 3 residues before the CDR3 finishes, and the germline J gene fills in the end. The V and J genes are TRBV7-8 and TRBJ2-7; D is perhaps TRBD1 (6 bases). The CDR3 is 16 residues long. Germline V gene lookup returns CDR1 SGHVS and CDR2 FQNEAQ. Trimming took 1 base from V and 0 from J, leaving 13 bases between them. CDR3 DNA (partial): TGTGCCAGCAGCTTAGTATGGGACACTAGCTCCTACGAG. This encodes CASSLVWDTSSYE. The CDR3 as a whole reads CASSLVWDTSSYEQYF.

On this clone: The sequenced fragment ends 3 residues before the CDR3 boundary, so the rest is inferred from the germline J gene. The J gene is TRBJ2-6, the V gene TRBV28; no clear D. CDR3 length equals 13 residues. V shed 7 bases and J shed 2 bases, with 6 bases lying between them. Germline assignment: CDR1 MDHEN and CDR2 SYDVKM. The CDR3 reads CASISPGANVLTF. The CDR3 bases that were read are TGTGCCAGCATTTCTCCTGGGGCCAACGTC.

On this clone itself: The CDR3 end falls 3 residues outside the read, so it is completed with the germline J gene. The V gene is TRBV28, the J gene TRBJ1-5; D unresolved. This CDR3 has 13 residues. The V end lost 8 bases, the J end lost 2 bases, and 10 bases lay between the germline ends. The V gene's germline CDR1 is MDHEN and CDR2 SYDVKM. The sequenced CDR3 bases are TGTGCCAGCGGTCCGAGGGGCAATCAGCCC. The encoded protein is CASGPRGNQP. The whole CDR3 region reads CASGPRGNQPQHF.

Regarding this clone: The missing CDR3 end, 3 residues past where the read stops, is filled in from the germline J gene. This sequence joins TRBV5-1 and TRBJ2-7, with a tentative D call TRBD2 (6 bases). The CDR3 sequence is 14 residues long. V lost 3 bases, J lost 2 bases, and 12 bases lay in between. CDR1 is SGHRS, CDR2 YFSETQ, per germline. The sequenced CDR3 bases are TGCGCCAGCAGCTGGAGACTAGGGGCCTACGAG. Amino acids: CASSWRLGAYE. The complete CDR3 protein is CASSWRLGAYEQYF.

Of note for this clone: The sequenced fragment ends 3 residues before the CDR3 boundary, so the rest is inferred from the germline J gene. The chain combines TRBV6-1 with TRBJ2-3, with 8 bases that match TRBD2. The CDR3 is made up of 14 amino acids. Germline assignment: CDR1 MNHNS and CDR2 SASEGT. Germline trimming cut 4 bases from V and 1 base from J; bases unmatched to any gene: 1. The CDR3 sequence: CASSAGGGTDTQYF. The CDR3 bases that were read are TGTGCCAGCAGTGCCGGGGGGGGCACAGATACG.

Worth noting for this clone: The CDR3 goes on 3 residues after the read ends, and that part is filled in from the germline J gene. V is TRBV5-1 and J is TRBJ2-7; 7 bases match TRBD2. V gave up 4 bases and J gave up 3 bases; unmatched junction bases: 7. Per the germline V gene, CDR1 is SGHRS and CDR2 is YFSETQ. The CDR3 loop spans 14 amino acids. This CDR3 reads CASSPGGGNYEQYF. The sequenced CDR3 bases are TGCGCCAGCAGCCCGGGGGGAGGAAACTACGAG.

As to this clone: The CDR3 end falls 3 residues outside the read, so it is completed with the germline J gene. The rearrangement uses TRBV28 and TRBJ2-1; the match to TRBD2 covers 12 bases. The germline gives CDR1 MDHEN, CDR2 SYDVKM. The CDR3 length is 19 residues. The ends lost 2 bases at V and 2 bases at J; junction bases unmatched: 10. The CDR3 bases that were read are TGTGCCAGCAGTTTAATCCTAGCGGGGGGGCTGGCACCCTACAATGAG. Encoded protein: CASSLILAGGLAPYNE. The full CDR3 sequence reads CASSLILAGGLAPYNEQFF.

To note about this clone: At one boundary the junction diverges from the germline segment, which might be a read error. The read terminates 3 residues ahead of where the CDR3 ends, so the germline J gene completes it. The same CDR3 also results from other DNA sequences found in this sample. The chain joins TRBV5-1 to TRBJ1-6, with 7 bases aligning to TRBD1. Germline-derived CDR1 and CDR2 are SGHRS and YFSETQ. The CDR3 loop spans 14 amino acids. Partial CDR3 DNA: TGCGCCAGCAGCTATACAGGGGATAATTCGCCC. It is translated as CASSYTGDNSP. The complete CDR3 sequence is CASSYTGDNSPLHF.

Concerning this clone: The read ends 3 residues before the CDR3 terminus; that terminus is restored from the germline J gene. This chain joins TRBV18 and TRBJ1-4, with 8 bases aligning to TRBD1. Germline V gives CDR1 KGHSH, CDR2 LQKENI. The CDR3 is 12 residues long. V lost 6 bases to trimming and J lost 7 bases; unmatched junction nucleotides: 1. The DNA read from the CDR3 is TGTGCCAGCTCGGGACAGGTTGAAAAA. It specifies CASSGQVEK. The CDR3, in full, reads CASSGQVEKLFF.

Regarding this clone: Sequencing ends 3 residues short of the CDR3 end; the germline J gene provides the rest. The chain carries TRBV28 and TRBJ1-2; TRBD1 agrees at 8 bases. Germline V lookup: CDR1 MDHEN, CDR2 SYDVKM. After removal of 3 bases from V and 2 bases from J, the junction contained 5 bases not matched to a gene. The CDR3 loop spans 15 amino acids. The sequenced CDR3 bases are TGTGCCAGCAGTTTCCCCACAGGGGGGAACTATGGC. Its translation is CASSFPTGGNYG. The CDR3 as a whole reads CASSFPTGGNYGYTF.

Of note for this clone: From the germline J gene comes the end of the CDR3, since the read stops 3 residues before it. This chain links TRBV11-2 with TRBJ2-2; 7 nucleotides match TRBD1. The CDR3 runs to 15 residues. The trim removed 3 bases at V and 5 bases at J, leaving 6 bases unmatched. Germline V gene data show CDR1 as SGHAT and CDR2 as FQNNGV. This CDR3 reads CASSFRGQATGELFF. The sequenced CDR3 bases are TGTGCCAGCAGCTTCCGAGGACAGGCGACCGGGGAG.

With respect to this clone: The observed sequence ends 3 residues before the CDR3 terminus, with the missing tail filled in from the germline J gene. The chain is built from TRBV10-3 and TRBJ1-2; 7 bases are a match to TRBD1. The CDR3 is 12 amino acids. V lost 6 bases and J lost 2; bases outside the gene matches: 0. Germline CDR1 and CDR2: ENHRY and SYGVKD. The DNA read from the CDR3 is TGTGCCATCAGACAGGGGAACTATGGC. The encoded protein is CAIRQGNYG. The full CDR3 sequence reads CAIRQGNYGYTF.

A word on this clone: With the read ending 3 residues before the CDR3 end, the germline J gene is used to fill in that end. The chain combines TRBV30 with TRBJ2-1; 14 positions agree with TRBD2. J was trimmed by 6 bases and V by 0 bases; bases with no gene match: 7. The length of the CDR3 is 17 residues. CDR1 GTSNPN and CDR2 SVGIG come from the germline V gene (reference sequence). The CDR3 loop is CAWSVFLTSGGGNEQFF. CDR3 DNA, as far as it was read: TGTGCCTGGAGTGTGTTCTTGACTAGCGGGGGGGGCAATGAG.

In regard to this clone: Coverage ceases 3 residues before the CDR3 finishes, and the germline J gene fills in the end. The chain recombines TRBV7-2 with TRBJ2-1; 9 bases align to TRBD1. Germline lookup yields CDR1 SGHTA and CDR2 FQGNSA. The V segment lost 3 bases and the J segment 8 bases; nucleotides outside the gene matches: 8. This CDR3 is built from 15 residues. The sequenced part of the CDR3 DNA is TGTGCCAGCAGCTTTGTGGGACAGGGTAGGTATGAG. Its translation is CASSFVGQGRYE. The CDR3 as a whole reads CASSFVGQGRYEQFF.

A word on this clone: The sequenced fragment ends 3 residues before the CDR3 boundary, so the rest is inferred from the germline J gene. The chain employs TRBV2 and TRBJ2-1; TRBD2 matches at 9 bases. J lost 4 bases, V lost 4 bases, and 2 bases had no gene match. In germline, CDR1 is SNHLY, CDR2 FYNNEI. The CDR3 contains 14 residues. The part of the CDR3 DNA that was read is TGTGCCAGCAGTGCGACTAGCGGATACAATGAG. Its protein is CASSATSGYNE. The full-length CDR3 reads as CASSATSGYNEQFF.

About this clone: The CDR3 end lies 3 residues beyond the end of the read and is filled in from the germline J gene. The V call is TRBV7-7, the J call TRBJ2-5; 7 bases are a match to TRBD1. The trim removed 5 bases at V and 2 bases at J, leaving 14 bases unmatched. The V gene's germline CDR1 is SSHAT and CDR2 FNYEAQ (reference sequence). The CDR3 spans 17 residues. The sequenced CDR3 bases are TGTGCCAGCAGCCCTATGGTAGGGCGACAGGGTCAAGAGACC. Amino acid sequence: CASSPMVGRQGQET. Given in full, the CDR3 is CASSPMVGRQGQETQYF.

In the case of this clone: The read terminates 3 residues ahead of where the CDR3 ends, so the germline J gene completes it. This chain links TRBV2 with TRBJ2-1, with TRBD1 matching over 8 bases. CDR1 and CDR2 from the germline V gene are SNHLY and FYNNEI. CDR3 length: 15 residues. V gave up 3 bases and J gave up 0 bases; unmatched junction bases: 1. This CDR3 is CASSDTGGSYNEQFF. Partial CDR3 DNA: TGTGCCAGCAGTGATACAGGGGGCTCCTACAATGAG. Complete variable domain (other parts from reference TRBV2 and TRBJ2-1): EPEVTQTPSHQVTQMGQEVILRCVPISNHLYFYWYRQILGQKVEFLVSFYNNEISEKSEIFDDQFSVERPDGSNFTLKIRSTKLEDSAMYFCASSDTGGSYNEQFFGPGTRLTVL.

Points on this clone: The read finishes 3 residues shy of the CDR3 end, and the germline J gene is used to complete it. The chain recombines TRBV2 with TRBJ2-1; TRBD2 matches 9 bases. The J segment lost 9 bases and the V segment lost 0 bases, leaving 6 bases of the junction unmatched. The CDR3 spans 15 residues. Germline assignment: CDR1 SNHLY and CDR2 FYNNEI. CDR3 protein: CASSEAGGGAIEQFF. CDR3 DNA (partial): TGTGCCAGCAGTGAAGCGGGCGGGGGGGCCATTGAG.